The clone carrying this T cell receptor (beta chain) has ten or more counts. The antigen is not known. Pregnant or lactating patients were excluded, as were those with uncontrolled infection or other autoimmune disease. The blood specimen was taken at initial hyperthyroidism diagnosis, before any ophthalmopathy symptoms. CDR1 is GTSNPN, CDR2 SVGIG, per germline (reference sequence). This CDR3 is built from 13 residues. V was pared by 5 bases and J by 5 bases, with 4 bases of the junction left unmatched. TCR beta CDR3 sequences were amplified from RNA transcripts. First-round RT-PCR targeting the TCR CDR3 was performed with the HTBI primer set. TCRdb reanalysed the multiplex PCR reads using MiXCR and keeps one entry per CDR3 protein. The sample lists roughly 150,000 distinct CDR3 sequences; 8% to 9.5% were seen once. This specimen comes from a study of T cells in Graves' hyperthyroidism and ophthalmopathy. Overall study: At the time of initial diagnosis and before any treatment, peripheral blood was collected.

Study-wide results and limits: In validation, the model predicted ophthalmopathy. These predictions came a median around 5.9 months before onset.

Sequenced: blood. The TCR was taken from a woman aged 18-35 years with Graves' hyperthyroidism that later progressed to Graves' ophthalmopathy. The rearrangement uses TRBV30 and TRBJ2-1; 9 nucleotides match TRBD2. The CDR3 sequence: CAWFAGGDNEQFF. The DNA for the CDR3 is TGTGCCTGGTTTGCGGGAGGGGACAATGAGCAGTTCTTC.